The text below deals with one TCR beta chain. Blood samples were obtained at baseline, cycle 4 day 1, and cycle 7 day 1. These data originate in a study of OX40 agonist ivuxolimab in advanced cancers. Study in general: Earlier anti-PD-1, anti-PD-L1 or anti-CTLA-4 therapy was permitted; over 35% had received some.

The CDR3 loop spans 18 amino acids. Germline V lookup: CDR1 MGHRA, CDR2 YSYEKL. V was cut by 4 bases and J by 2 bases, with 20 bases left in between. Measured with immunoSEQ multiplex PCR; TCRdb has only the in-frame clones, and not every one. Of about 72,000 clones listed, 88% are singletons. The V and J genes are TRBV4-1 and TRBJ2-2, with D unclear. The clonotype was recovered from an adult with an advanced solid tumor such as melanoma, head and neck, liver or kidney cancer. Sample: CD4+ or CD8+ T cells sorted from blood, taken in a trial of the OX40 agonist ivuxolimab. The CDR3 bases are TGCGCCAGCAGCCCCCCCGTTCGAAGGGTCCTAAACACCGGGGAGCTGTTTTTT. This gives the protein CASSPPVRRVLNTGELFF.